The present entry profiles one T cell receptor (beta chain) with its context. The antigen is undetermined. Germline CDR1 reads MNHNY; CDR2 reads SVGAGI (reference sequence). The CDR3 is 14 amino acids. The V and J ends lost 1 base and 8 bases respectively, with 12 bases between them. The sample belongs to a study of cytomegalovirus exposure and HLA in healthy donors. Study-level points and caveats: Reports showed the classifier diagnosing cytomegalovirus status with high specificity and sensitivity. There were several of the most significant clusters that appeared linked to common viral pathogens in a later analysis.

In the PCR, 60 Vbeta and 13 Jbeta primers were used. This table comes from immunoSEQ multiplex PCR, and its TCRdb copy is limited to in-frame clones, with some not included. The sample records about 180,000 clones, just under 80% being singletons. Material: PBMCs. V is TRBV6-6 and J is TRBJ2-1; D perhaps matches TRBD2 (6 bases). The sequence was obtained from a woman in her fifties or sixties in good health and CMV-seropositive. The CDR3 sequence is CASSYYGGSHEQFF. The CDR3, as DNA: TGTGCCAGCAGTTACTACGGGGGTTCCCATGAGCAGTTCTTC.